These 31 T cell receptor beta chains share one sample of origin, sequenced in a study of T-cell memory formation after mild COVID-19. TCRdb re-called the 5' RACE reads through MiXCR, storing one row per CDR3 protein. Here the sample spans approximately 400,000 distinct CDR3 sequences, under 20% being singletons. The sequenced material came from PBMCs or a T cell subset sorted from them (not recorded which). The receptors were gathered from a man in his late teens or twenties who had mild COVID-19 (a few samples of this study predate the infection). Cell type and time point are not known.

The J gene is TRBJ2-1, the V gene TRBV20-1, with 12 positions matching TRBD2. CDR1 and CDR2 (germline): DFQATT, SNEGSKA (reference sequence). V shed 3 bases, J shed 9 bases, and the junction held 9 bases outside the gene matches. The CDR3 extends over 15 amino acids. CDR3 sequence reads: CSARSVTSGRVEQFF. The CDR3 nucleotides read TGCAGTGCTAGGAGCGTGACTAGCGGGAGAGTTGAGCAGTTCTTC.

Notes on this clonotype: Possible read error: a much larger clone is one base away. The chain joins TRBV7-7 to TRBJ2-2, with D unresolved. CDR3 length: 13 amino acids. Germline-derived CDR1 and CDR2 are SSHAT and FNYEAQ (reference sequence). The CDR3 reads CAISLRNTGELFF. The DNA of the CDR3 is TGTGCCATCAGCTTACGGAACACCGGGGAGCTGTTTTTT.

This clonotype was seen at least ten times. This chain connects TRBV20-1 to TRBJ2-7; 9 positions agree with TRBD2. Looked up from germline, CDR1 is DFQATT and CDR2 is SNEGSKA (reference sequence). The CDR3 is 13 residues long. The V and J ends lost 2 bases and 2 bases, in that order; junction bases with no gene match: 1. The CDR3 nucleotides are TGCAGTGCTAGACCTAGCGGGGCCTACGAGCAGTACGTC. It is translated as CSARPSGAYEQYV.

This clonotype was observed a few times. The chain joins TRBV12-3 or TRBV12-4 to TRBJ1-1; no reliable D call. Trimming took off 8 bases at V and 2 bases at J, with 15 bases between the two ends. The CDR3 totals 14 residues. CDR3 protein: CASRLDQSNTEAFF. The CDR3 nucleotides are TGTGCCAGCCGTCTCGACCAGTCAAACACTGAAGCTTTCTTT.

The V and J genes are TRBV5-1 and TRBJ2-7; no definite D call. V lost 3 bases, J lost 0 bases, and 19 bases lay in between. CDR3 size: 17 residues. Per the germline V gene, CDR1 is SGHRS and CDR2 is YFSETQ. The CDR3 sequence: CASSSLGSGRTSYEQYF. The DNA for the CDR3 is TGCGCCAGCAGCTCCTTGGGTTCTGGACGGACCTCCTACGAGCAGTACTTC.

This clonotype has just a few counts. V usage is TRBV7-8 and J usage is TRBJ2-2; TRBD1 aligns across 8 bases. Germline CDR1 reads SGHVS; CDR2 reads FQNEAQ. V lost 8 bases and J lost 7; bases outside the gene matches: 6. This CDR3 is 13 amino acids long. The CDR3 DNA follows: TGTGCCAGCGGCAGGGGGCAAAACGGGGAGCTGTTTTTT. It is translated as CASGRGQNGELFF.

This chain uses TRBV10-1 with TRBJ2-3, with TRBD2 identical over 9 bases. The CDR3 has 16 residues. Germline V gene sequence: CDR1 WNHNN, CDR2 SYGVQD (reference sequence). The ends lost 0 bases at V and 5 bases at J; junction bases unmatched: 6. The CDR3 loop is CASSESSGGTLDTQYF. DNA of the CDR3: TGCGCCAGCAGTGAGTCAAGCGGGGGGACTCTAGATACGCAGTATTTT.

The chain joins TRBV29-1 to TRBJ2-3; D unclear. V was trimmed by 7 bases and J by 6 bases, leaving 11 bases between them. Germline V gene data show CDR1 as SQVTM and CDR2 as ANQGSEA. The CDR3 is made up of 11 amino acids. CDR3 nucleotides: TGCAGCGGTCACTCCCGGGATACGCAGTATTTT. This gives the protein CSGHSRDTQYF.

In this sample, this clonotype turned up a few times. This chain joins TRBV20-1 and TRBJ2-7; TRBD2 matches at 10 bases. The length of the CDR3 is 15 residues. Germline V gene lookup returns CDR1 DFQATT and CDR2 SNEGSKA (reference sequence). The J segment lost 1 base and the V segment lost 4 bases, leaving 7 bases of the junction unmatched. CDR3 loop: CSAKDPAGGSYEQYF. For the CDR3, the DNA is TGCAGTGCTAAAGACCCAGCGGGGGGGTCCTACGAGCAGTACTTC.

The chain is built from TRBV7-2 and TRBJ1-1, with D possibly TRBD1 on 5 matching bases. V lost 6 bases, J lost 3 bases, and 14 bases lay in between. CDR3 length equals 14 residues. Germline loops: CDR1 SGHTA, CDR2 FQGNSA. CDR3 sequence: CASSRDGSYTEAFF. CDR3 nucleotides: TGTGCCAGCAGTCGGGACGGCTCTTACACTGAAGCTTTCTTT.

The CDR3 bases are TGCAGCGTCGGCTCGGGGGGAGGCACTGAAGCTTTCTTT. Translated: CSVGSGGGTEAFF. The V and J genes are TRBV29-1 and TRBJ1-1, with TRBD1 as a possible D gene (5 bases). Germline CDR1 reads SQVTM; CDR2 reads ANQGSEA. This CDR3 is 13 amino acids long. Trimming removed 6 bases from V and 4 bases from J, with 15 bases in between.

Written as DNA, the CDR3 is TGCGCCAGCAGCTCGGGACATCTGAATGAAAAACTGTTTTTT. It yields the protein CASSSGHLNEKLFF. The chain couples TRBV5-1 to TRBJ1-4; maybe TRBD1 (6 bases). V lost 3 bases and J lost 5, with 11 bases in between. Germline V CDR1 and CDR2: SGHRS, YFSETQ. This CDR3 contains 14 residues.

This clonotype showed up many times. V is TRBV4-3 and J is TRBJ2-1; 9 bases map to TRBD2. The length of the CDR3 is 16 residues. CDR1 LGHNA and CDR2 YSLEER come from the germline V gene. Trimming removed 0 bases from V and 5 bases from J; junction bases left unmatched: 5. CDR3 sequence (DNA): TGCGCCAGCAGCCAAGATAGGGCGGGGGGGCACAATGAGCAGTTCTTC. The encoded protein is CASSQDRAGGHNEQFF.

Only a few counts were recorded for this clonotype. The CDR3: CASSRGGPTYNEQFF. CDR3 nucleotide sequence: TGTGCCAGCAGTCGCGGGGGGCCTACTTACAATGAGCAGTTCTTC. V is TRBV3-1 and J is TRBJ2-1; 8 bases are a match to TRBD2. Unmatched junction bases numbered 8, after V lost 6 bases and J lost 4 bases. Per the germline V gene, CDR1 is LGHDT and CDR2 is YNNKEL (reference sequence). CDR3 length: 15 residues.

In its sample, this clonotype was seen a few times. This chain joins TRBV18 and TRBJ2-5; a weak D match, TRBD2 (5 bases). Germline CDR1 is KGHSH and CDR2 is LQKENI. The CDR3 is 16 amino acids. V shed 0 bases and J shed 5 bases, with 16 bases lying between them. The CDR3 spells CASSPPSGDGSETQYF. CDR3 nucleotides: TGTGCCAGCTCACCACCGTCCGGGGATGGGTCGGAGACCCAGTACTTC.

This rearrangement joins TRBV18 to TRBJ2-5, with D unclear. Germline CDR1 KGHSH, CDR2 LQKENI. CDR3 length equals 12 residues. V lost 2 bases, J lost 6 bases, and 7 bases lay in between. In nucleotides, the CDR3 is TGTGCCAGCTCACCAGAAGCCAAGACCCAGTACTTC. Residues: CASSPEAKTQYF.

This clonotype was counted at least ten times. V gene TRBV10-3 combines with J gene TRBJ1-5; D is unclear. The V end lost 0 bases, the J end lost 5 bases, and 8 bases lay between the germline ends. The germline gives CDR1 ENHRY, CDR2 SYGVKD. The CDR3 is 14 amino acids. CDR3 DNA sequence: TGTGCCATCAGTGAGTCTGGAATTTATCAGCCCCAGCATTTT. Translating gives CAISESGIYQPQHF.

This chain links TRBV9 with TRBJ2-5; D unresolved. Germline V CDR1 and CDR2: SGDLS, YYNGEE. V was shortened by 0 bases and J by 1 base, with 4 bases between the two germline ends. The CDR3 consists of 13 residues. The CDR3 coding sequence is TGTGCCAGCAGCGTAGCGGTCCAAGAGACCCAGTACTTC. Protein product: CASSVAVQETQYF.

The chain is built from TRBV18 and TRBJ2-4, with D maybe TRBD2 (5 bases). CDR3 length equals 12 residues. Trimming shortened V by 1 base and J by 8 bases, and 6 bases separated the two germline ends. The germline V gene encodes CDR1 KGHSH and CDR2 LQKENI. The CDR3 DNA reads TGTGCCAGCTCACCACAGGGAGACATTCAGTACTTC. Translated, it gives CASSPQGDIQYF.

This clonotype was picked up a small number of times. The chain is built from TRBV6-4 and TRBJ1-5; D call uncertain. This CDR3 is 13 amino acids long. V was cut by 4 bases and J by 4 bases, with 8 bases left in between. Looked up from germline, CDR1 is MRHNA and CDR2 is SNTAGT. CDR3: CASSAEENQPQHF. CDR3 in DNA: TGTGCCAGCAGTGCGGAAGAAAATCAGCCCCAGCATTTT.

The V gene is TRBV5-8, the J gene TRBJ2-7; 7 bases fit TRBD1. Per germline, CDR1 SGHTS and CDR2 YDEGEE. This CDR3 spans 15 amino acids. Trimming removed 0 bases from V and 2 bases from J; junction bases left unmatched: 5. CDR3 sequence reads: CASSLAWTGPYEQYF. DNA of the CDR3: TGTGCCAGCAGCTTGGCCTGGACAGGCCCCTACGAGCAGTACTTC.

The table lists this clonotype with a few counts. This chain links TRBV19 with TRBJ1-1; 7 positions match TRBD1. The trim removed 5 bases at V and 4 bases at J, leaving 7 bases unmatched. The CDR3 is made up of 14 amino acids. Germline-derived CDR1 and CDR2 are LNHDA and SQIVND (reference sequence). CDR3 bases: TGTGCCAGTAGTCCGGGAACAGGGGTCACTGAAGCTTTCTTT. Translated, it gives CASSPGTGVTEAFF.

This clonotype has a handful of counts. The chain has TRBV10-3 and TRBJ2-4; 9 bases map to TRBD1. This CDR3 is built from 12 residues. With 4 bases clipped from V and 12 bases from J, the junction kept 4 bases outside the gene matches. CDR1 and CDR2 from the germline V gene are ENHRY and SYGVKD. This CDR3 reads CAISGDRAHQYF. CDR3 in DNA: TGTGCCATCAGTGGGGACAGGGCCCATCAGTACTTC.

This clonotype was seen a handful of times. This chain uses TRBV9 with TRBJ2-5; 7 nucleotides agree with TRBD1. The junction had 6 bases not matched to a gene; V was cut back by 2 bases and J by 5 bases. The CDR3 is 14 residues long. Germline values: CDR1 SGDLS, CDR2 YYNGEE. In nucleotides, the CDR3 is TGTGCCAGCAGCGTTGACAGGGATGTGGAGACCCAGTACTTC. Translating gives CASSVDRDVETQYF.

The CDR3 sequence is CASSLFGQSLYGYTF. The CDR3 DNA reads TGTGCCAGCAGTTTATTTGGCCAGAGCCTCTATGGCTACACCTTC. V gene TRBV28 combines with J gene TRBJ1-2; D remains ambiguous. CDR3 length: 15 residues. CDR1 is MDHEN and CDR2 is SYDVKM in the germline V gene. The ends were cut back, 1 base at V and 4 bases at J, with 13 bases in the middle.

This chain joins TRBV5-1 and TRBJ1-3, with D unclear. The CDR3 extends over 14 amino acids. Germline CDR1 is SGHRS and CDR2 is YFSETQ. Trimming pared 0 bases from V and 2 bases from J, leaving 6 bases between. The CDR3 DNA follows: TGCGCCAGCAGCTTGGCCGAGACTGGAAACACCATATATTTT. Protein: CASSLAETGNTIYF.

About this clonotype: A read error may account for a junction end that differs from germline. V gene TRBV7-3 combines with J gene TRBJ2-7; the D gene could be TRBD1 or TRBD2 (5 bases each). Germline assignment: CDR1 SGHTA and CDR2 FQGTGA. The CDR3 loop spans 11 amino acids. The DNA of the CDR3 is TGCCACCGGGACGGGCGCTACGAGCAGTACTTC. Its translation: CHRDGRYEQYF. The variable domain in full, with the rest retrieved from reference TRBV7-3 and TRBJ2-7, is GAGVSQTPSNKVTEKGKYVELRCDPISGHTALYWYRQSLGQGPEFLIYFQGTGAADDSGLPNDRFFAVRPEGSVSTLKIQRTERGDSAVYLCHRDGRYEQYFGPGTRLTVT.

This clonotype was observed a few times. The V gene is TRBV24-1, the J gene TRBJ2-1; D could derive from TRBD1 or TRBD2 (5 bases each). The CDR3 totals 15 residues. Germline assignment: CDR1 KGHDR and CDR2 SFDVKD. V was pared by 1 base and J by 10 bases, with 16 bases between. The CDR3 DNA reads TGTGCCACCAGTGATTTAAGCCCACTGGGGGAAGAGCAGTTCTTC. Translating gives CATSDLSPLGEEQFF.

This clonotype appeared a few times. This chain links TRBV6-2 or TRBV6-3 with TRBJ2-3; 11 bases line up with TRBD1. The CDR3 spans 17 residues. J lost 7 bases, V lost 2 bases, and 11 bases had no gene match. The germline V gene has CDR1 MNHEY and CDR2 SVGEGT. The CDR3 nucleotides are TGTGCCAGCAGTTACAGATGGACAGGGGGCTTTTTACATACGCAGTATTTT. Protein sequence: CASSYRWTGGFLHTQYF.

This clonotype was seen more than once but under ten times. This sequence joins TRBV5-1 and TRBJ2-2; 8 nucleotides align to TRBD1. The V gene end was trimmed by 4 bases and the J gene end by 4 bases; junction bases not matched to a gene: 9. Per the germline V gene, CDR1 is SGHRS and CDR2 is YFSETQ. This CDR3 is built from 16 residues. CDR3 sequence reads: CASSRGGQVVTGELFF. DNA of the CDR3: TGCGCCAGCAGCCGTGGGGGACAGGTCGTCACCGGGGAGCTGTTTTTT. The full variable domain, with the rest looked up from reference TRBV5-1 and TRBJ2-2, is KAGVTQTPRYLIKTRGQQVTLSCSPISGHRSVSWYQQTPGQGLQFLFEYFSETQRNKGNFPGRFSGRQFSNSRSEMNVSTLELGDSALYLCASSRGGQVVTGELFFGEGSRLTVL.

This clonotype was observed a few times. The chain is built from TRBV7-2 and TRBJ1-5; TRBD1 might be the D (5 bases). The ends were cut back, 5 bases at V and 11 bases at J, with 19 bases in the middle. The CDR3 is made up of 14 amino acids. Germline V CDR1 and CDR2: SGHTA, FQGNSA. The CDR3 DNA reads TGTGCCAGCAGCCCCGGGACCCCGATCGAGACCCAGCATTTT. This translates into CASSPGTPIETQHF.